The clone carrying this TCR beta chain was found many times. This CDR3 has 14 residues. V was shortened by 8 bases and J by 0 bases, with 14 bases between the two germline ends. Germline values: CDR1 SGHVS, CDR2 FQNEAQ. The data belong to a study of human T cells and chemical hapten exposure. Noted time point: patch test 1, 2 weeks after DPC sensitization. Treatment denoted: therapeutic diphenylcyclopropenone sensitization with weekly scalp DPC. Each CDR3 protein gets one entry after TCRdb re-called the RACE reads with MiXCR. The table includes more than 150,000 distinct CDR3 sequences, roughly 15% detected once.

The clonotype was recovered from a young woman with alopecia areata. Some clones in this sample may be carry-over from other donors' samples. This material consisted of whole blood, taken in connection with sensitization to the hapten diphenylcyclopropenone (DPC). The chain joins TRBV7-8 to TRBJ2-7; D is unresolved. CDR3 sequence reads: CASGPSPSSYEQYF. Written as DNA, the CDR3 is TGTGCCAGCGGACCCAGCCCGAGCTCCTACGAGCAGTACTTC.